The 4 T cell receptor beta chains presented below share a single source sample, sequenced in a study of T cells and Merkel cell carcinoma outcomes. Assay used: immunoSEQ multiplex PCR; TCRdb lists only in-frame clones, some missing. The sample holds approximately 12,000 clones; around 95% are singletons and the top ten take about 0.94%. Input material: tumor tissue from Merkel cell carcinoma. All receptors derive from a human donor with Merkel cell carcinoma.

The V call is TRBV5-1, the J call TRBJ2-6; D is possibly TRBD1 (6 bases). The germline V and J ends were trimmed by 4 bases and 1 base, with 9 bases remaining between them. Looked up from germline, CDR1 is SGHRS and CDR2 is YFSETQ. The CDR3 totals 15 residues. CDR3: CASSQRGSGANVLTF. For the CDR3, the DNA is TGCGCCAGCAGCCAAAGGGGGTCTGGGGCCAACGTCCTGACTTTC.

This sequence joins TRBV11-2 and TRBJ2-2; D may be TRBD2 (5 bases). V was pared by 1 base and J by 6 bases, with 6 bases between. This CDR3 has 13 amino acids. CDR1 is SGHAT, CDR2 FQNNGV, per germline. CDR3 DNA: TGTGCCAGCAGCTTAGTGAGGGCCGGGGAGCTGTTTTTT. Its protein product is CASSLVRAGELFF.

The V gene is TRBV4-1, the J gene TRBJ1-2, with D possibly being TRBD1 (5 bases). The CDR3 covers 15 residues. Germline V CDR1 and CDR2: MGHRA, YSYEKL. V shed 0 bases and J shed 8 bases, with 16 bases lying between them. The CDR3 loop is CASSQEGPAREGYTF. CDR3 sequence (DNA): TGCGCCAGCAGCCAAGAGGGACCAGCCCGGGAGGGCTACACCTTC.

This chain links TRBV7-9 with TRBJ1-1; weak D call: TRBD1 (5 bases). Germline V gene data show CDR1 as SEHNR and CDR2 as FQNEAQ (reference sequence). The CDR3 contains 13 residues. V lost 5 bases to trimming and J lost 1 base, with 8 bases between them. CDR3 loop: CASSRQGNTEAFF. CDR3 sequence (DNA): TGTGCCAGCAGCCGTCAGGGGAACACTGAAGCTTTCTTT.